Following are 21 T cell receptor beta chains from one sample sequenced in a study of T cells in Graves' hyperthyroidism and ophthalmopathy (dated 2019 in TCRdb). The library relied on multiplex PCR. The instrument was an Illumina HiSeq 2000. The TCR beta CDR3 regions were amplified from RNA transcripts. The TCR CDR3 was subjected to a first round of RT-PCR using the HTBI primer set and the Qiagen OneStep RT-PCR kit. In-frame beta chains were kept once TCRdb had trimmed the public reads at Q25 with fastp and called clones with MiXCR. Identical CDR3 protein sequences are pooled into one entry, listed with their most common genes and DNA. The sample table records 700,000 or so distinct CDR3 sequences; around 17% of these occur just once. The ten largest clonotypes hold around 8% of the sample. The sample was blood. The receptors shown here come from a man aged 18 to 30 with Graves' hyperthyroidism.

This clonotype has a count of ten or more. V and J are TRBV28 and TRBJ2-1; D not certain. CDR3 length: 12 amino acids. Between the trimmed V and J ends, which lost 5 bases and 3 bases, there was a span of 5 bases. Looked up from germline, CDR1 is MDHEN and CDR2 is SYDVKM. DNA of the CDR3: TGTGCCAGCAGTCTTATCTACAATGAGCAGTTCTTC. Its translation is CASSLIYNEQFF.

This clonotype was counted between two and nine times. The J gene is TRBJ2-1, the V gene TRBV7-9; D not resolved. This CDR3 comprises 13 residues. Germline assignment: CDR1 SEHNR and CDR2 FQNEAQ (reference sequence). Deletions cut 2 bases from V and 5 bases from J, with 7 bases between. CDR3 bases: TGTGCCAGCAGCTTATCCGTGAACAATGAGCAGTTCTTC. Translated, it gives CASSLSVNNEQFF.

The chain has TRBV11-3 and TRBJ2-2; D gene uncertain. CDR3 size: 16 residues. CDR1 is SGHNT, CDR2 YENEEA, per germline. V was clipped by 1 base and J by 0 bases, with 9 bases between them. The CDR3 DNA follows: TGTGCCAGCAGCTTAGCGGTTAGCCCGAACACCGGGGAGCTGTTTTTT. Translating it yields CASSLAVSPNTGELFF.

This clonotype has ten or more counts. This chain links TRBV2 with TRBJ2-5, with D possibly being TRBD2 (6 bases). Germline CDR1 reads SNHLY; CDR2 reads FYNNEI. This CDR3 spans 15 amino acids. Trimming pared 7 bases from V and 2 bases from J, leaving 17 bases between. CDR3 residues: CASKRSGGGQETQYF. As DNA, the CDR3 is TGTGCCAGCAAGAGGTCCGGGGGAGGTCAAGAGACCCAGTACTTC.

Concerning this clonotype itself: One end of the junction does not line up with germline, which may come from a read error. This chain joins TRBV2 and TRBJ2-3; TRBD2 matches 10 bases. The CDR3 covers 18 residues. From germline, CDR1 is SNHLY and CDR2 FYNNEI. In DNA form, the CDR3 reads TGTGCCAGCAGCCGCCCATCTAGCGGGGGTTCTAGCACAGATGCGCAGTATTTT. Protein sequence: CASSRPSSGGSSTDAQYF.

The CDR3 reads CASRPGQNYGYTF. The CDR3 DNA reads as TGCGCCAGCCGCCCAGGACAGAACTATGGCTACACCTTC. The rearrangement uses TRBV5-1 and TRBJ1-2; D possibly corresponds to TRBD1 (6 bases). Trimming removed 7 bases from V and 2 bases from J, with 12 bases in between. CDR3 length equals 13 residues. Germline-derived CDR1 and CDR2 are SGHRS and YFSETQ.

To note about this clonotype: Sequence at one end of the junction differs from germline and may be a read error. The CDR3 loop is CASSFRQDGPKNIQCF. CDR3 nucleotides: TGTGCCAGCAGTTTCCGACAGGATGGGCCCAAAAACATTCAGTGCTTC. The chain uses TRBV12-3 or TRBV12-4 and TRBJ2-4; the D gene is possibly TRBD1 (6 bases). The CDR3 is made up of 16 amino acids.

There are a few counts of this clonotype. J is TRBJ2-1 and V is TRBV4-2; D is ambiguous. This CDR3 comprises 15 residues. V lost 0 bases, J lost 2 bases, and 8 bases lay in between. Per the germline V gene, CDR1 is LGHNA and CDR2 is YNFKEQ. The CDR3 loop is CASSQDVATYNEQFF. CDR3 DNA: TGTGCCAGCAGCCAAGATGTAGCAACCTACAATGAGCAGTTCTTC.

In this sample, this clonotype turned up many times. The V and J genes are TRBV28 and TRBJ1-2; no clear D gene. The V and J ends lost 2 bases and 7 bases respectively, with 5 bases between them. The germline V gene encodes CDR1 MDHEN and CDR2 SYDVKM. CDR3 length: 11 residues. The CDR3 DNA reads as TGTGCCAGCAGTTTAGCGGTTGGCTACACCTTC. Translation gives CASSLAVGYTF.

A word on this clonotype: This could be a read error, since a much larger clone is one nucleotide away. The chain carries TRBV9 and TRBJ2-7, with D perhaps matching TRBD1 (6 bases). The CDR3 sequence is 14 residues long. Germline-derived CDR1 and CDR2 are SGDLS and YYNGEE. Deletions cut 3 bases from V and 1 base from J, with 11 bases between. This CDR3 reads CASSGRDTSYEQYF. As DNA, the CDR3 is TGTGCCAGCAGCGGCCGGGACACTTCCTACGAGCAGTACTTC. Complete variable domain (other parts from reference TRBV9 and TRBJ2-7): DSGVTQTPKHLITATGQRVTLRCSPRSGDLSVYWYQQSLDQGLQFLIQYYNGEERAKGNILERFSAQQFPDLHSELNLSSLELGDSALYFCASSGRDTSYEQYFGPGTRLTVT.

A few counts support this clonotype. The chain couples TRBV18 to TRBJ2-6, with no clear D. Germline assignment: CDR1 KGHSH and CDR2 LQKENI. Trimming pared 3 bases from V and 1 base from J, leaving 10 bases between. This CDR3 has 16 amino acids. CDR3 DNA sequence: TGTGCCAGCTCACCTAACAGCCCTTCTGGGGCCAACGTCCTGACTTTC. This translates into CASSPNSPSGANVLTF.

This clonotype occurred many times. The V gene is TRBV2, the J gene TRBJ1-4; 9 bases align to TRBD1. The length of the CDR3 is 14 residues. Germline V CDR1 and CDR2: SNHLY, FYNNEI. V lost 8 bases and J lost 2; bases outside the gene matches: 3. The CDR3 region is CASGQGQTNEKLFF. CDR3 bases: TGTGCCAGCGGACAGGGGCAGACTAATGAAAAACTGTTTTTT.

The V call is TRBV7-3, the J call TRBJ2-7, with D perhaps being TRBD1 or TRBD2 (6 bases each). Trimming shortened V by 3 bases and J by 3 bases, and 15 bases separated the two germline ends. Per germline, CDR1 SGHTA and CDR2 FQGTGA. This CDR3 is built from 15 residues. CDR3: CASSFGGGSIYEQYF. The CDR3 DNA is TGTGCCAGCAGCTTCGGAGGGGGGAGCATCTACGAGCAGTACTTC.

This clonotype was observed many times. The V and J genes are TRBV4-1 and TRBJ2-5; a weak D match, TRBD2 (5 bases). V was clipped by 4 bases and J by 3 bases, with 15 bases between them. CDR3 length: 15 amino acids. The V gene's germline CDR1 is MGHRA and CDR2 YSYEKL. DNA of the CDR3: TGCGCCAGCAGCCTGGGAGCGCAAGACGAAGAGACCCAGTACTTC. This gives the protein CASSLGAQDEETQYF.

This clonotype was seen only a few times. This chain connects TRBV5-5 to TRBJ1-2; no definite D call. Trimming cost V 0 bases and J 3 bases, with 9 bases left between them. This CDR3 spans 14 amino acids. From germline, CDR1 is SGHKS and CDR2 YYEKEE (reference sequence). The CDR3 protein is CASSLDFSDYGYTF. CDR3 DNA sequence: TGTGCCAGCAGCTTGGACTTCTCCGACTATGGCTACACCTTC.

V is TRBV4-2 and J is TRBJ2-7; 11 bases are shared with TRBD2. The J segment lost 4 bases and the V segment lost 1 base, leaving 12 bases of the junction unmatched. CDR1 is LGHNA, CDR2 YNFKEQ, per germline. CDR3 size: 18 residues. The CDR3 spells CASSQGPSGRLMAYEQYF. For the CDR3, the DNA is TGTGCCAGCAGCCAAGGCCCTAGCGGGAGGTTAATGGCGTACGAGCAGTACTTC.

The chain recombines TRBV11-3 with TRBJ1-2; weak D call: TRBD1 (5 bases). The germline V gene has CDR1 SGHNT and CDR2 YENEEA. The CDR3 is 15 residues long. Trimming removed 5 bases at V and 4 bases at J, with 17 bases between. The DNA of the CDR3 is TGTGCCAGCAGCCTAAACCAGGGAGCCCGCTATGGCTACACCTTC. This translates into CASSLNQGARYGYTF.

The chain joins TRBV12-3 or TRBV12-4 to TRBJ2-7; 7 bases fit TRBD1. The J segment lost 2 bases and the V segment lost 5 bases, leaving 6 bases of the junction unmatched. The CDR3 is 14 residues long. This chain's CDR3 is CASSPYRGTYEQYF. In nucleotides, the CDR3 is TGTGCCAGCAGTCCCTACAGGGGTACCTACGAGCAGTACTTC.

The chain carries TRBV29-1 and TRBJ2-5; the D is unclear. Germline-derived CDR1 and CDR2 are SQVTM and ANQGSEA. The CDR3 has 12 residues. The CDR3 sequence: CSAIEFQETQYF. CDR3 coding DNA: TGCAGTGCTATAGAATTCCAAGAGACCCAGTACTTC.

In this sample, this clonotype turned up a few times. The rearrangement joins TRBV28 to TRBJ1-5, with a possible D match to TRBD1 (5 bases). Germline assignment: CDR1 MDHEN and CDR2 SYDVKM. Trimming cost V 5 bases and J 6 bases, with 17 bases left between them. There are 15 residues in the CDR3. The CDR3 DNA sequence: TGTGCCAGCAGTCCTCGGGTAGGGGCGGGTCAGCCCCAGCATTTT. Translated, it gives CASSPRVGAGQPQHF.

This clonotype was found a few times. The V and J genes are TRBV4-3 and TRBJ1-3; possible D gene TRBD1, 6 bases. The CDR3 has 15 residues. CDR1 and CDR2 from the germline V gene are LGHNA and YSLEER. With 1 base removed from V and 4 bases from J, the gap between germline ends came to 11 bases. CDR3 amino acids: CASSQGNRAGNTIYF. CDR3 in DNA: TGCGCCAGCAGCCAAGGGAACAGGGCGGGAAACACCATATATTTT.